The 11 T cell receptor beta chains in this list originate from one sample, sequenced in a study of shared clonotypes between healthy human individuals. Measured with immunoSEQ multiplex PCR; TCRdb has only the in-frame clones, and not every one. This table has over a million clones, 70% to 80% appearing once. Material: memory CD4+ T cells from PBMCs. Documented subset: CD45RA-negative fraction. The receptor source for this set is a young man in good health. Some clones in this sample may be carry-over from other donors' samples.

Regarding this clone: A single base separates this from a much larger clone, so it may be a read error. The gene calls are TRBV28 and TRBJ1-1, with no clear D. CDR1 MDHEN and CDR2 SYDVKM come from the germline V gene. Deletions cut 5 bases from V and 1 base from J, with 2 bases between. CDR3 length: 11 residues. CDR3 sequence: CASSTNTEAFF. The CDR3 DNA is TGTGCCAGCAGTACGAACACTGAAGCTTTCTTT.

The chain employs TRBV5-4 and TRBJ2-1; TRBD1 might be the D (5 bases). This CDR3 has 14 residues. V lost 1 base, J lost 4 bases, and 9 bases lay in between. From germline, CDR1 is SGHNT and CDR2 YYREEE (reference sequence). In DNA, the CDR3 is TGTGCCAGCAGCTTGATTTCAGGGTACAATGAGCAGTTCTTC. Its translation: CASSLISGYNEQFF.

This chain's CDR3 is CASRLGRSGTSGFSYEQYF. The CDR3 nucleotides read TGTGCAAGTCGCTTAGGGCGTTCCGGGACTAGCGGTTTCTCCTACGAGCAGTACTTC. This sequence joins TRBV12-2 and TRBJ2-7; the D call of TRBD2 is as the table states it, not checked on the DNA. TRBV12-2 is annotated as a pseudogene. The CDR3 runs 19 residues.

A note on this clone: A much larger clone differs from this one at a single base, so this may be a read error. The chain is built from TRBV28 and TRBJ2-7; TRBD1 matches at 9 bases. After removal of 6 bases from V and 4 bases from J, the junction contained 7 bases not matched to a gene. This CDR3 contains 14 residues. Germline lookup yields CDR1 MDHEN and CDR2 SYDVKM. CDR3 nucleotides: TGTGCCAGCAGCTCCGGGACAGGGCTTTACGAGCAGTACTTC. It yields the protein CASSSGTGLYEQYF.

With respect to this clone: This sample also contains other DNA sequences that code for the same CDR3. The chain is built from TRBV28 and TRBJ1-2; D not certain. The CDR3 length is 12 residues. The germline gives CDR1 MDHEN, CDR2 SYDVKM. With 4 bases removed from V and 2 bases from J, the gap between germline ends came to 5 bases. In nucleotides, the CDR3 is TGTGCCAGCAGTTACCAGAACTATGGCTACACCTTC. This translates into CASSYQNYGYTF.

The J gene is TRBJ1-2, the V gene TRBV27; 7 nucleotides agree with TRBD1. CDR1 MNHEY and CDR2 SMNVEV come from the germline V gene (reference sequence). The CDR3 has 14 amino acids. Losses at the gene ends were 6 bases for V and 7 bases for J; bases not matched to a gene: 11. CDR3 amino acids: CASSRDREFGGYTF. CDR3 nucleotide sequence: TGTGCCAGCAGCCGTGACAGGGAGTTCGGTGGCTACACCTTC.

This rearrangement joins TRBV6-4 to TRBJ2-1; no clear D gene. Germline CDR1 is MRHNA and CDR2 is SNTAGT. CDR3 size: 12 residues. V shed 2 bases and J shed 10 bases, with 9 bases lying between them. CDR3 sequence (DNA): TGTGCCAGCAGTGACAGGGTAGGCGAGCAGTTCTTC. Its translation is CASSDRVGEQFF.

This clone occurred a few times. Other DNA variants within this sample encode the same CDR3. The chain uses TRBV28 and TRBJ1-1, with D perhaps matching TRBD1 (5 bases). Trimming shortened V by 5 bases and J by 1 base, and 14 bases separated the two germline ends. The CDR3 length is 15 residues. From germline, CDR1 is MDHEN and CDR2 SYDVKM. CDR3 sequence (DNA): TGTGCCAGCAGTCCACGCTTGGGGCCGAACACTGAAGCTTTCTTT. This translates into CASSPRLGPNTEAFF.

CDR3 in DNA: TGTGCCAGCTCGGCGGGAGTGGGGAATCAGCCCCAGCATTTT. This encodes CASSAGVGNQPQHF. V gene TRBV18 combines with J gene TRBJ1-5; no reliable D call. Germline V gives CDR1 KGHSH, CDR2 LQKENI. Between the trimmed V and J ends, which lost 6 bases and 4 bases, there was a span of 13 bases. This CDR3 spans 14 amino acids.

The CDR3 nucleotides are TGTGCCAGCAAATTATCCGGGGAGCTGTTTTTT. Protein product: CASKLSGELFF. The V gene is TRBV11-1, the J gene TRBJ2-2, with D hard to call. Trimming cost V 7 bases and J 6 bases, with 6 bases left between them. The CDR3 spans 11 residues. Germline CDR1 reads SGHAT; CDR2 reads FQDESV (reference sequence). Based on the CDR3 plus reference TRBV11-1 and TRBJ2-2, the full variable domain is EAEVAQSPRYKITEKSQAVAFWCDPISGHATLYWYRQILGQGPELLVQFQDESVVDDSQLPKDRFSAERLKGVDSTLKIQPAELGDSAMYLCASKLSGELFFGEGSRLTVL.

The chain employs TRBV6-5 and TRBJ2-1, with 10 nucleotides matching TRBD2. The CDR3 totals 15 residues. The germline V gene has CDR1 MNHEY and CDR2 SVGAGI. V shed 4 bases, J shed 7 bases, and the junction held 7 bases outside the gene matches. In DNA, the CDR3 is TGTGCCAGCAGTTCCCTAGCGGGAGATCGGAATGAGCAGTTCTTC. Protein sequence: CASSSLAGDRNEQFF.